This TCR beta chain emerged from a study of circulating and synovial CD4+ cells in juvenile arthritis. General study results and limits: Bulk blood CD4 samples held at least an order of magnitude more or fewer genomes than CPL. Bulk blood CD4 repertoires were more diverse than these. Shared-clonotype fractions with synovium likely underestimate full repertoire overlap.

Regarding this clone: Its antigen remains unknown.

Using immunoSEQ multiplex PCR, the repertoire was profiled, and TCRdb retains in-frame clones only, with some absent. Here the sample spans some 33,000 clones, about 94% being singletons. V lost 5 bases, J lost 7 bases, and 8 bases stayed unmatched. Germline CDR1 SGHVS, CDR2 FQNEAQ. There are 14 residues in the CDR3. The sequence was obtained from a human donor with juvenile idiopathic arthritis. The V gene is TRBV7-8, the J gene TRBJ2-5, with 9 bases lining up with TRBD1. Sequencing input: CD4+ T cells from blood. This CDR3 reads CASSVTGGKGTQYF. The CDR3, as DNA: TGTGCCAGCAGCGTGACAGGGGGGAAAGGGACCCAGTACTTC.